This TCR beta chain derives from a study of cytomegalovirus exposure and HLA in healthy donors. Profiling relied on immunoSEQ multiplex PCR, and the TCRdb table lists in-frame clones only, not all of them. Of more than 85,000 clones listed, around 90% are singletons. This clone was detected a few times. Its antigen is not known. Study-wide findings and caveats: Reports described diagnosis of cytomegalovirus status by the classifier as highly specific and sensitive. Most TCR sequences were seen very rarely across donors, but some public TCRs occurred in many.

The V end was cut by 2 bases, the J end by 4 bases, with 6 bases between. Germline lookup yields CDR1 WNHNN and CDR2 SYGVQD (reference sequence). The length of the CDR3 is 12 residues. The sequenced sample was PBMCs. The sequence came from a woman between 18 and 29 years old in good health and CMV-seronegative. The J gene is TRBJ2-7, the V gene TRBV10-1; D is unresolved. The CDR3 protein is CASSENGYEQYF. The CDR3 DNA follows: TGCGCCAGCAGTGAGAACGGTTACGAGCAGTACTTC.